Shown below are 12 T cell receptor beta chains from a single sample sequenced in a study of T cells in Graves' hyperthyroidism and ophthalmopathy. RNA transcripts served as the template for amplifying TCR beta CDR3 regions. First-round RT-PCR with HTBI primers amplified the TCR CDR3 region. Each CDR3 protein is one row after TCRdb ran MiXCR on the multiplex PCR reads. The data hold approximately 690,000 distinct CDR3 sequences, with about 15% observed a single time. Input material: blood. Receptors were obtained from a woman in her forties or fifties with Graves' ophthalmopathy.

This clonotype showed up just a few times. This rearrangement joins TRBV7-8 to TRBJ2-1, with a possible D match to TRBD2 (5 bases). There are 14 residues in the CDR3. V was cut by 8 bases and J by 0 bases, with 11 bases left in between. Germline CDR1 and CDR2: SGHVS and FQNEAQ. This CDR3 is CASRLRGSYNEQFF. CDR3 nucleotides: TGTGCCAGCCGTTTACGGGGCTCCTACAATGAGCAGTTCTTC.

There are many counts of this clonotype. The chain joins TRBV6-1 to TRBJ2-3, with 11 bases aligning to TRBD1. CDR1 and CDR2 from the germline V gene are MNHNS and SASEGT. The V gene end was trimmed by 4 bases and the J gene end by 1 base; junction bases not matched to a gene: 1. The CDR3 consists of 15 residues. CDR3 nucleotides: TGTGCCAGCAGTGGGACAGGGGGCCGCACAGATACGCAGTATTTT. This sequence encodes CASSGTGGRTDTQYF.

The V gene is TRBV19, the J gene TRBJ2-7, with 7 bases identical to TRBD2. V gave up 7 bases and J gave up 2 bases; unmatched junction bases: 8. There are 14 residues in the CDR3. Germline loops: CDR1 LNHDA, CDR2 SQIVND (reference sequence). The CDR3 bases are TGTGCCAGTAAGCCGGGCGGGGGAGCCTACGAGCAGTACTTC. This codes for CASKPGGGAYEQYF. Complete variable domain (other parts from reference TRBV19 and TRBJ2-7): DGGITQSPKYLFRKEGQNVTLSCEQNLNHDAMYWYRQDPGQGLRLIYYSQIVNDFQKGDIAEGYSVSREKKESFPLTVTSAQKNPTAFYLCASKPGGGAYEQYFGPGTRLTVT.

This clonotype was detected many times. The rearrangement links TRBV7-3 to TRBJ2-1, with D possibly being TRBD1 (5 bases). The length of the CDR3 is 12 residues. Looked up from germline, CDR1 is SGHTA and CDR2 is FQGTGA. V lost 4 bases to trimming and J lost 7 bases, with 8 bases between them. This CDR3 reads CASSSGRNEQFF. CDR3 DNA sequence: TGTGCCAGCAGCTCAGGGCGGAATGAGCAGTTCTTC.

This clonotype has ten or more counts. The V and J genes are TRBV15 and TRBJ2-3, with D perhaps TRBD1 (6 bases). Trimming pared 4 bases from V and 4 bases from J, leaving 12 bases between. The CDR3 has 14 amino acids. In germline, CDR1 is LNHNV, CDR2 YYDKDF (reference sequence). CDR3 DNA sequence: TGTGCCACCAGCATTATACAGGGCGCAGATACGCAGTATTTT. Translating gives CATSIIQGADTQYF.

This clonotype was seen a few times. This CDR3 is CASSQEETGAEQYF. CDR3 coding DNA: TGCGCCAGCAGCCAAGAGGAGACAGGGGCCGAGCAGTACTTC. This rearrangement joins TRBV4-3 to TRBJ2-7; 8 bases align to TRBD1. The ends lost 0 bases at V and 6 bases at J; junction bases unmatched: 4. Germline CDR1 and CDR2: LGHNA and YSLEER. The CDR3 spans 14 residues.

Ten or more counts support this clonotype. This rearrangement joins TRBV5-5 to TRBJ1-5; 7 bases map to TRBD1. The CDR3 is made up of 14 amino acids. V shed 3 bases, J shed 7 bases, and the junction held 7 bases outside the gene matches. CDR1 SGHKS and CDR2 YYEKEE come from the germline V gene (reference sequence). The CDR3 DNA follows: TGTGCCAGCAGCTCAACAGGGGAGGGACAGCCCCAGCATTTT. Translation gives CASSSTGEGQPQHF.

This chain joins TRBV18 and TRBJ1-1; 9 bases agree with TRBD1. V gave up 1 base and J gave up 5 bases; unmatched junction bases: 17. Germline values: CDR1 KGHSH, CDR2 LQKENI. This CDR3 comprises 19 residues. CDR3 sequence (DNA): TGTGCCAGCTCACCACGCGAATGGGGGACAGGGATAGGGTCAACTGAAGCTTTCTTT. Translated, it gives CASSPREWGTGIGSTEAFF.

V is TRBV12-3 or TRBV12-4 and J is TRBJ2-5; the D call may be TRBD1 or TRBD2 (5 bases each). The CDR3 consists of 15 residues. V lost 3 bases and J lost 3, with 14 bases in between. CDR3 region: CASSLGQRLKETQYF. In DNA form, the CDR3 reads TGTGCCAGCAGTTTGGGGCAGCGACTAAAAGAGACCCAGTACTTC.

This chain connects TRBV20-1 to TRBJ1-5; D remains unclear. Between the trimmed V and J ends, which lost 0 bases and 4 bases, there was a span of 13 bases. Per germline, CDR1 DFQATT and CDR2 SNEGSKA (reference sequence). The CDR3 totals 15 residues. Here the CDR3 reads CSAREYAVRNQPQHF. The CDR3 coding sequence is TGCAGTGCTAGAGAGTACGCGGTCCGTAATCAGCCCCAGCATTTT.

This clonotype was counted many times. CDR3 region: CASSQQGLYGYTF. The CDR3 DNA is TGTGCCAGCAGCCAACAGGGACTCTATGGCTACACCTTC. This rearrangement joins TRBV7-2 to TRBJ1-2; maybe TRBD1 (6 bases). Germline lookup yields CDR1 SGHTA and CDR2 FQGNSA. Deletions cut 5 bases from V and 4 bases from J, with 11 bases between. CDR3 size: 13 residues.

This clonotype has a count of ten or more. This chain links TRBV20-1 with TRBJ1-5, with 8 nucleotides matching TRBD1. V lost 6 bases and J lost 1; bases outside the gene matches: 5. In germline, CDR1 is DFQATT, CDR2 SNEGSKA (reference sequence). The CDR3 length is 14 residues. Written as DNA, the CDR3 is TGCAGTGCGTGGGACAGGTGGAGCAATCAGCCCCAGCATTTT. It encodes CSAWDRWSNQPQHF.